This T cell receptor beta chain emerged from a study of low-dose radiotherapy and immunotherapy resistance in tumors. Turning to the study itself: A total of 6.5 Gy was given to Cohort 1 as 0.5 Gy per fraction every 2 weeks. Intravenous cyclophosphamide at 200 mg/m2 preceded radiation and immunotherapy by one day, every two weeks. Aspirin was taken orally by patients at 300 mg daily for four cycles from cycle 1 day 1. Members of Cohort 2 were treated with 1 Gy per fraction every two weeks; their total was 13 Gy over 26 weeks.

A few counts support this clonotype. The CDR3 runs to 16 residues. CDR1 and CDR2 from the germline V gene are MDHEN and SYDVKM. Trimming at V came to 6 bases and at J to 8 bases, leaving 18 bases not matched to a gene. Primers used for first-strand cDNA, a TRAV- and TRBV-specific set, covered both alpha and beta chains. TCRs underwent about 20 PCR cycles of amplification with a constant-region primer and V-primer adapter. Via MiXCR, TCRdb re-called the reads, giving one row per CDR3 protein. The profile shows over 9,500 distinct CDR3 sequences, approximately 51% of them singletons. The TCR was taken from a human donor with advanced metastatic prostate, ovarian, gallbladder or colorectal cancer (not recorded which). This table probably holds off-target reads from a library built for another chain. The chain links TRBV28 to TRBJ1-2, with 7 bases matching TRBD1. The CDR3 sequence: CASSPTRTGLSPGYTF. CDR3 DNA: TGTGCCAGCAGCCCAACACGGACAGGTCTATCGCCCGGCTACACCTTC.